This TCR beta chain was sequenced in a study of CD8+ T cells in alopecia areata. Study-level results: In lesional scalp, particularly from alopecia totalis/universalis, clonality was higher than in normal scalp.

Documented treatment: oral pan-JAK inhibitor, 5-10 mg twice daily. The study team obtained lesional scalp punch biopsies and peripheral blood from alopecia areata patients. Once RNA had been extracted, it was reverse transcribed into cDNA to act as the sequencing template. Generated by immunoSEQ multiplex PCR, the TCRdb table keeps only in-frame clones and is missing some. Of hundreds of thousands of clones listed, roughly two fifths are singletons. In regard to this clone: Its antigen is unidentified.

The origin of this receptor is a human donor with alopecia areata. This sample comprised CD4+ T cells sorted from blood, obtained between weeks 30 and 35, from a patient treated with tofacitinib.

CDR3 protein: CASSQGGGGQTGNTQYF. The CDR3 nucleotides read TGTGCCAGCAGCCAGGGAGGTGGGGGACAGACCGGCAACACGCAGTATTTT. The rearrangement links TRBV5-4 to TRBJ2-3; possibly TRBD1 for D (7 bases). Germline V CDR1 and CDR2: SGHNT, YYREEE (reference sequence). The CDR3 runs to 17 residues. Trimming removed 4 bases from V and 9 bases from J, with 27 bases in between.